This is a list of T cell receptor beta chains from one sample in a study of Tregs in tolerant kidney transplant recipients. These TCRs are of unknown antigen specificity. The method was immunoSEQ multiplex PCR; TCRdb's version includes in-frame clones alone and lacks a portion of them. The top ten hold approximately 2% of the sample, which has 30,000 to 35,000 clones, approximately 83% seen once. The sequencing input was Tregs from blood cultured with allogeneic cells. The source of these receptors is a human donor in good health. The CDR3 runs from the conserved cysteine through the conserved F or W. Each record gives: CDR3 DNA, CDR3 protein, clone size, D gene, J gene, V gene. A D gene is named only where the DNA matches it firmly. The size entry is marked missing in some rows and otherwise reads once, few, many or a size class.

CDR3 DNA: TGCGCCAGCAGCCTGGACAGCGGGAGGGCCGGGGAGCTGTTTTTT; CDR3 protein: CASSLDSGRAGELFF; clone size: -; D gene: TRBD2; J gene: TRBJ2-2; V gene: TRBV5-1
CDR3 DNA: TGTGCCAGTAGTATCCCGGGGACAGCTGGCTACGAGCAGTACTTC; CDR3 protein: CASSIPGTAGYEQYF; clone size: once; D gene: TRBD1; J gene: TRBJ2-7; V gene: TRBV19
CDR3 DNA: TGTGCCAGCAGCCTTAGAGGGGCGGATTACGAGCAGTACTTC; CDR3 protein: CASSLRGADYEQYF; clone size: -; D gene: -; J gene: TRBJ2-7; V gene: TRBV5-5
CDR3 DNA: TGTGCCAGCAGCCTCGGGGCGGGGACTAGCGACGAGCAGTACTTC; CDR3 protein: CASSLGAGTSDEQYF; clone size: -; D gene: TRBD2; J gene: TRBJ2-7; V gene: TRBV11-3
CDR3 DNA: TGTGCCAGCAGGACTTCGACATACTCCTACGAGCAGTACTTC; CDR3 protein: CASRTSTYSYEQYF; clone size: once; D gene: -; J gene: TRBJ2-7; V gene: TRBV6-1
CDR3 DNA: TGTGGGACTCGGGGGATGGAGACCCAGTACTTC; CDR3 protein: CGTRGMETQYF; clone size: -; D gene: -; J gene: TRBJ2-5; V gene: TRBV6-5
CDR3 DNA: TGTGCCAGCAGCATGCCTGGACTACAAGAGACCCAGTACTTC; CDR3 protein: CASSMPGLQETQYF; clone size: -; D gene: -; J gene: TRBJ2-5; V gene: TRBV7-8
CDR3 DNA: TGCGCCAGCAGCTCTTCAAGGACCTGGGGAGGCTACGAGCAGTACTTC; CDR3 protein: CASSSSRTWGGYEQYF; clone size: -; D gene: -; J gene: TRBJ2-7; V gene: TRBV5-1
CDR3 DNA: TGTGCCAGCAACACCAAGGGGGTTAACTATGGCTACACCTTC; CDR3 protein: CASNTKGVNYGYTF; clone size: -; D gene: -; J gene: TRBJ1-2; V gene: TRBV7-2
CDR3 DNA: TGTGCCAGCAGCCGGGACAGGCTCTACGAGCAGTACTTC; CDR3 protein: CASSRDRLYEQYF; clone size: medium-sized; D gene: TRBD1; J gene: TRBJ2-7; V gene: TRBV7-9
CDR3 DNA: TGTGCTACAAGGGTGAACCGGGGTACTGAAGCTTTCTTT; CDR3 protein: CATRVNRGTEAFF; clone size: -; D gene: -; J gene: TRBJ1-1; V gene: TRBV6-6
CDR3 DNA: TGTGCCAGCAGTGGGCCCTCTGGGACAGGGAACTATGGCTACACCTTC; CDR3 protein: CASSGPSGTGNYGYTF; clone size: -; D gene: TRBD1; J gene: TRBJ1-2; V gene: TRBV6-1
CDR3 DNA: TGTGCCAGCAGCTCAGGATCTAACGGGGAGACCCAGTACTTC; CDR3 protein: CASSSGSNGETQYF; clone size: -; D gene: -; J gene: TRBJ2-5; V gene: TRBV11-2
CDR3 DNA: TGTGCCAGCAGCTCCCGGCCGGGCGGGGGGGCCGGGGCCACAGATACGCAGTATTTT; CDR3 protein: CASSSRPGGGAGATDTQYF; clone size: -; D gene: TRBD2; J gene: TRBJ2-3; V gene: TRBV5-5
CDR3 DNA: TGTGCCACCGTGTTCTCCTTCTCTGGGGCCAACGTCCTGACTTTC; CDR3 protein: CATVFSFSGANVLTF; clone size: -; D gene: -; J gene: TRBJ2-6; V gene: TRBV6-1
CDR3 DNA: TGTGCCAGCAGCTTAGGTAGCTACGAGCAGTTCTTC; CDR3 protein: CASSLGSYEQFF; clone size: -; D gene: -; J gene: TRBJ2-1; V gene: TRBV7-9
CDR3 DNA: TGTGCCAGCAGTTTTGGGATTACTAGCCAGACGGATACGCAGTATTTT; CDR3 protein: CASSFGITSQTDTQYF; clone size: -; D gene: -; J gene: TRBJ2-3; V gene: TRBV7-9
CDR3 DNA: TGCAGTGCTAGAAATACCAGGGGAGCTTTCTTT; CDR3 protein: CSARNTRGAFF; clone size: once; D gene: -; J gene: TRBJ1-1; V gene: TRBV20-1